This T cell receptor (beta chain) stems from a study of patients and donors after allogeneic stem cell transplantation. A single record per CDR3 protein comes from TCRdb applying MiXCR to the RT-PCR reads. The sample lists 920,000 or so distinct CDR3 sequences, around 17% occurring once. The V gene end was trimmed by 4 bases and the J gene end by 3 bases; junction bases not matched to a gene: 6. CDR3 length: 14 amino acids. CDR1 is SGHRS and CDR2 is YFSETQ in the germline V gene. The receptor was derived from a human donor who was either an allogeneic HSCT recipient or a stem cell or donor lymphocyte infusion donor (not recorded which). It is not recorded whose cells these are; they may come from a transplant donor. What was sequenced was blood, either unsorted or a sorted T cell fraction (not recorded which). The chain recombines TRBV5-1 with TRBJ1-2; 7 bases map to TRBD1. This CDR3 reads CASSEQGKHYGYTF. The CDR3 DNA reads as TGCGCCAGCAGCGAACAGGGGAAGCACTATGGCTACACCTTC.